This T cell receptor (beta chain) stems from a study of blood T cells in healthy people across ages. Through a sample-barcoded 5' primer and a J-beta primer mix, a second PCR was run for roughly 7 to 11 cycles. TCRdb analysed the 5' RACE reads with MiXCR anew, one entry per CDR3 protein. Here the sample spans 1.5 million or so distinct CDR3 sequences, 40% to 45% being singletons. This clonotype was found a few times. There are 15 residues in the CDR3. Trimming removed 6 bases from V and 4 bases from J; junction bases left unmatched: 9. Germline V CDR1 and CDR2: SGHTA, FQGNSA. This chain connects TRBV7-2 to TRBJ1-5, with 7 bases fitting TRBD1. The sequencing input was blood. This TCR came from a woman aged 18-29 years in good health. The CDR3 DNA reads TGTGCCAGCAGACGAACGACAGGGACAAATCAGCCCCAGCATTTT. Translation: CASRRTTGTNQPQHF.